This is a list of T cell receptor beta chains from one sample in a study of blood T cell repertoires in COVID-19. The assay was immunoSEQ multiplex PCR, and TCRdb's table has in-frame clones only and misses some. Of more than 100,000 clones listed, approximately 80% are singletons. Sequencing was performed on peripheral blood. These receptors were collected from a woman aged 65 to 85 with acute or convalescent COVID-19. CDR3s include the opening cysteine and the closing phenylalanine or tryptophan. The D gene is left open where the match is weak. For some rows the clone size is stated as once, few or many, or as a class when expanded; others skip it.

size,D,J,V,DNA,CDR3
-,TRBD1,TRBJ1-3,TRBV29-1,TGCAGCGTGTGGACAGGGCAGGTTGGAAACACCATATATTTT,CSVWTGQVGNTIYF
once,-,TRBJ1-2,TRBV11-2,TGTGCCAGCAGCTTATTCATAATCGGGGGGGCCTATGGCTACACCTTC,CASSLFIIGGAYGYTF
-,-,TRBJ2-4,TRBV6-1,TGTGCCAGCAGTGAAGTGACAGGAGGAATAGCCAAAAACATTCAGTACTTC,CASSEVTGGIAKNIQYF
-,-,TRBJ1-1,TRBV30,TGTGCCTGGAGTAAACGGTCGAACACTGAAGCTTTCTTT,CAWSKRSNTEAFF
-,TRBD1,TRBJ2-7,TRBV4-3,TGCGCCAGCAGCCACTCGGACAGGGGGACCTACGAGCAGTACTTC,CASSHSDRGTYEQYF
-,TRBD1,TRBJ1-2,TRBV5-6,TGTGCCAGCAGCGGCGACAGGGGGAACTATGGCTACACCTTC,CASSGDRGNYGYTF
once,TRBD1,TRBJ1-1,TRBV9,TGTGCCAGCAGCGTAAGTAGGGGGCGAAACACTGAAGCTTTCTTT,CASSVSRGRNTEAFF
-,-,TRBJ1-2,TRBV5-6,TGTGCCAGCAGCGACAGGAATGGCTACACCTTC,CASSDRNGYTF
-,TRBD2,TRBJ2-7,TRBV6-1,TGTGCCAGCAGTGAAGGTAGCGGGGGGTCCTACGAGCAGTACTTC,CASSEGSGGSYEQYF
-,TRBD1,TRBJ1-2,TRBV24-1,TGTGCCACCTGCCCACAGGGGAACTATGGCTACACCTTC,CATCPQGNYGYTF
-,-,TRBJ1-1,TRBV4-1,TGCGCCAGCAGCCAACCGCCGGGGGGGGGATTGAACACTGAAGCTTTCTTT,CASSQPPGGGLNTEAFF
-,-,TRBJ2-5,TRBV7-2,TGTGCCAGCAGCTTAGGGATGAGGGAGACCCAGTACTTC,CASSLGMRETQYF
-,-,TRBJ2-4,TRBV2,TGTGCCAGCATGGAACGGGGTGCCAAAAACATTCAGTACTTC,CASMERGAKNIQYF
-,TRBD1,TRBJ2-7,TRBV11-3,TGTGCCAGCAGCCCCGGGACAGGCTTCTACGAGCAGTACTTC,CASSPGTGFYEQYF
-,-,TRBJ1-1,TRBV7-9,TGTGCCAGCAGCTTGACCGGACACCAAGCTTTCTTT,CASSLTGHQAFF
-,-,TRBJ1-4,TRBV12-3/TRBV12-4,TGTGCCAGCACCCAGACAGTTAATGAAAAACTGTTTTTT,CASTQTVNEKLFF
-,-,TRBJ2-3,TRBV5-1,TGCGCCAGCAGCCTCGGACAGCGCACAGATACGCAGTATTTT,CASSLGQRTDTQYF
-,TRBD2,TRBJ2-1,TRBV5-4,TGTGCCAGCAGCTCGACTAGCGGGTATAGCAATGAGCAGTTCTTC,CASSSTSGYSNEQFF
-,-,TRBJ1-4,TRBV7-3,TGTGCCAGCAGCTTACAGGATAGGACTAATGAAAAACTGTTTTTT,CASSLQDRTNEKLFF
once,TRBD2,TRBJ2-1,TRBV5-6,TGTGCCAGCAGCTCCCCTAGCGGGGGGGTCTACAATGAGCAGTTCTTC,CASSSPSGGVYNEQFF
-,TRBD1,TRBJ2-1,TRBV4-3,TGCGCCAGCAGCCAAGATCGGGGGACAGGGAATCGCGGTGAGCAGTTCTTC,CASSQDRGTGNRGEQFF
-,-,TRBJ1-2,TRBV6-4,TGTGCCAGCAGTGACGACGGGAACGATGGCTACACCTTC,CASSDDGNDGYTF
once,-,TRBJ2-1,TRBV7-2,TGTGCCAGCAGCTTAGAGACTCTCTACAATGAGCAGTTCTTC,CASSLETLYNEQFF
-,-,TRBJ1-1,TRBV19,TGTGCCAGTAGTAGGCGGACAGCCAACACTGAAGCTTTCTTT,CASSRRTANTEAFF
-,TRBD2,TRBJ2-3,TRBV2,TGTGCCAGCAGCAGATCTAGCGGGGGCACAGATACGCAGTATTTT,CASSRSSGGTDTQYF
-,-,TRBJ1-5,TRBV12-3/TRBV12-4,TGTGCCAGCAGGGGGGGGATGCGTCAGCCCCAGCATTTT,CASRGGMRQPQHF
-,TRBD1,TRBJ1-5,TRBV2,TGTGCCAGCAGTAGGACAGGGACTTTTCAGCCCCAGCATTTT,CASSRTGTFQPQHF
-,-,TRBJ2-5,TRBV24-1,TGTGCCACCAGTGGTGGGCCCGATCAAGAGACCCAGTACTTC,CATSGGPDQETQYF
-,-,TRBJ1-5,TRBV7-2,TGTGCCAGCAGTGTCGAAGGGGGCAATCAGCCCCAGCATTTT,CASSVEGGNQPQHF
-,-,TRBJ2-2,TRBV13,TGTGCCAGCAGCTTAGAGCACACCGGGGAGCTGTTTTTT,CASSLEHTGELFF
few,TRBD1,TRBJ1-1,TRBV7-2,TGTGCCAGCAGCTTTGCCAGGGGGCTCACTGAAGCTTTCTTT,CASSFARGLTEAFF
few,-,TRBJ2-1,TRBV6-5,TGTGCCAGCAGTTACGGGCTCACCAATGAGCAGTTCTTC,CASSYGLTNEQFF